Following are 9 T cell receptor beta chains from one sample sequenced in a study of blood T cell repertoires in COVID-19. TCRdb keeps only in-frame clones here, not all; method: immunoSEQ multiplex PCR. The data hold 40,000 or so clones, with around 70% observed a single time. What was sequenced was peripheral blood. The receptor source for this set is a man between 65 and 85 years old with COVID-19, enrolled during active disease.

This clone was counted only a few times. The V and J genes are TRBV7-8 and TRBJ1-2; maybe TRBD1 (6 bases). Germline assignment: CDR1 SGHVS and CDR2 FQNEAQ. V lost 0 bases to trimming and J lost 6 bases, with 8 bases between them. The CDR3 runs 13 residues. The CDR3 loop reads CASSLARTDGYTF. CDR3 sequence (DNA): TGTGCCAGCAGCTTAGCCCGGACAGATGGCTACACCTTC.

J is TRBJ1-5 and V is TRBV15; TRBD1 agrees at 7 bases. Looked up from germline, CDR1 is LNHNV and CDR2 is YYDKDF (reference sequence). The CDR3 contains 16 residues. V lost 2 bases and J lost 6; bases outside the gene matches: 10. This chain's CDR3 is CATSRPRQGRSQPQHF. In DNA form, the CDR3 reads TGTGCCACCAGCAGACCCCGACAGGGTCGGAGTCAGCCCCAGCATTTT. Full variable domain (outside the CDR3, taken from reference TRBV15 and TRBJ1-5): DAMVIQNPRYQVTQFGKPVTLSCSQTLNHNVMYWYQQKSSQAPKLLFHYYDKDFNNEADTPDNFQSRRPNTSFCFLDIRSPGLGDTAMYLCATSRPRQGRSQPQHFGDGTRLSIL.

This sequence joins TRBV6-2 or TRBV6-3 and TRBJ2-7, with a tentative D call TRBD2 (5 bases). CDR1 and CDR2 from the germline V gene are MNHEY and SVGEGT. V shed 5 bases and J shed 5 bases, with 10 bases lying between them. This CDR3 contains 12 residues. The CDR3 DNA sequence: TGTGCCAGCAGTACCCGGAGGAACGAGCAGTACTTC. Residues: CASSTRRNEQYF.

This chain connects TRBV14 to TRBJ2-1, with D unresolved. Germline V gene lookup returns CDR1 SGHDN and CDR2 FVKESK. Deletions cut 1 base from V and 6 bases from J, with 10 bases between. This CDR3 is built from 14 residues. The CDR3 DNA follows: TGTGCCAGCAGCCAAGGCTGGCAGTCCAATGAGCAGTTCTTC. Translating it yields CASSQGWQSNEQFF.

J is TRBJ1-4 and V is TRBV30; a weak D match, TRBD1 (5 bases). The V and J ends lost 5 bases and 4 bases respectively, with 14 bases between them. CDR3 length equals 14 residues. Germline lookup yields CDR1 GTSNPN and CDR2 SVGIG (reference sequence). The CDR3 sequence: CAWGGVLSNEKLFF. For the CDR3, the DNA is TGTGCCTGGGGGGGGGTATTAAGTAATGAAAAACTGTTTTTT.

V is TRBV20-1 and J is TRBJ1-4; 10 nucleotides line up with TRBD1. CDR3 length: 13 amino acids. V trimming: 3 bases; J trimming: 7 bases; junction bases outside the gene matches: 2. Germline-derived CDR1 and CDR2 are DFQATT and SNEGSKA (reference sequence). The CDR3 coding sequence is TGCAGTGCTAGTGGGACAGGGGCTGAAAAACTGTTTTTT. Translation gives CSASGTGAEKLFF.

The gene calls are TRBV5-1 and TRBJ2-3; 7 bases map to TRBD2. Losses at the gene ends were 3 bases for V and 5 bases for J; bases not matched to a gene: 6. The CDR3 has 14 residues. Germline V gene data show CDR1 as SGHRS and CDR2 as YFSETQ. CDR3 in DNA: TGCGCCAGCAGCTCAAGCGGGGTGGGAGATACGCAGTATTTT. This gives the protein CASSSSGVGDTQYF.

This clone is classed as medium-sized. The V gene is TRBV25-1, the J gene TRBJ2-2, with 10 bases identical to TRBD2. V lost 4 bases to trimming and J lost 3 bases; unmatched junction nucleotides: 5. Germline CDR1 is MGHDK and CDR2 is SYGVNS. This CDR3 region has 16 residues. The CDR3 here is CASSALAGEHTGELFF. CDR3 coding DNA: TGTGCCAGCAGTGCCCTAGCGGGAGAGCACACCGGGGAGCTGTTTTTT.

DNA for the CDR3: TGTGCCAGTCGCCCACGGGAACCAACCTATAATTCACCCCTCCACTTT. Its translation: CASRPREPTYNSPLHF. The rearrangement links TRBV19 to TRBJ1-6; D is ambiguous. Per the germline V gene, CDR1 is LNHDA and CDR2 is SQIVND (reference sequence). This CDR3 spans 16 amino acids. Deletions cut 8 bases from V and 2 bases from J, with 16 bases between.